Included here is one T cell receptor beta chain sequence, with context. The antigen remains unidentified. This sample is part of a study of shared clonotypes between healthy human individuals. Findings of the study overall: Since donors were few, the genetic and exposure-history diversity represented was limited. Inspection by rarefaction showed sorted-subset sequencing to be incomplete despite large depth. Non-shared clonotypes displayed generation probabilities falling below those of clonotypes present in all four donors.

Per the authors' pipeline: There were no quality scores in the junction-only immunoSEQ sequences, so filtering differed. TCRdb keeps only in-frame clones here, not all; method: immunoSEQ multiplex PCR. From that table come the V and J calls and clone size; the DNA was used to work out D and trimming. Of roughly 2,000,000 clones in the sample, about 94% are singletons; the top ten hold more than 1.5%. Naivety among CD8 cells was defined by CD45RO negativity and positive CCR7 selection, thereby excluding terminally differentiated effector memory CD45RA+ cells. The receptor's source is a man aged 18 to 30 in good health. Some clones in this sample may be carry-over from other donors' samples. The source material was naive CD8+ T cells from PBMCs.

The CDR3 coding sequence is TGTGCCAGCAGCTCGGGACAGGGGACTGAAGCTTTCTTT. It yields the protein CASSSGQGTEAFF. The chain employs TRBV7-3 and TRBJ1-1, with 10 bases aligning to TRBD1. V shed 4 bases and J 5 bases; nucleotides not matched to a gene: 1. Germline loops: CDR1 SGHTA, CDR2 FQGTGA. There are 13 residues in the CDR3.